The rows below give T cell receptor beta chains drawn from one sample of a study of blood T cell repertoires in COVID-19. Sequencing was performed with immunoSEQ multiplex PCR; in TCRdb, only in-frame clones are kept and a portion is missing. The sample consists of under 150,000 clones, around 82% of them appearing once. The material sequenced was peripheral blood. The origin of the receptors is a woman aged 55 to 70 with acute or convalescent COVID-19. Both conserved end residues are part of each CDR3. D genes are given only for firm matches. The size entry is marked missing in some rows and otherwise reads once, few, many or a size class.

v_gene	d_gene	abundance	j_gene	CDR3aa	CDR3nt
TRBV15	.	.	TRBJ2-7	CATSRAGQGSYEQYF	TGTGCCACCAGCAGGGCTGGGCAGGGAAGCTACGAGCAGTACTTC
TRBV2	TRBD2	.	TRBJ2-2	CASSGWGSGRTGPGELFF	TGTGCCAGCAGTGGATGGGGTAGCGGGAGAACGGGACCTGGGGAGCTGTTTTTT
TRBV7-2	.	.	TRBJ2-7	CASSSGGTSYEQYF	TGTGCCAGCAGCTCCGGCGGGACCTCCTACGAGCAGTACTTC
TRBV5-5	.	.	TRBJ2-3	CASSHRQLNTDTQYF	TGTGCCAGCAGTCATCGACAGTTAAACACAGATACGCAGTATTTT
TRBV2	TRBD2	.	TRBJ2-5	CASRISGRGETQYF	TGTGCCAGCAGGATTAGCGGGAGAGGAGAGACCCAGTACTTC
TRBV6-6	TRBD1	.	TRBJ2-7	CASRQGQGHYEQYF	TGTGCCAGCAGACAGGGACAGGGCCACTACGAGCAGTACTTC
TRBV10-1	.	.	TRBJ2-2	CASSEVGEGRRNTGELFF	TGCGCCAGCAGTGAGGTTGGTGAGGGCCGAAGGAACACCGGGGAGCTGTTTTTT
TRBV3-1/TRBV3-2	TRBD1	.	TRBJ1-3	CASSQSGGAYGNTIYF	TGTGCCAGCAGCCAGTCAGGGGGCGCGTATGGAAACACCATATATTTT
TRBV20-1	.	.	TRBJ1-5	CSARAGTQGLF	TGCAGTGCTAGAGCCGGGACACAGGGATTATTT
TRBV29-1	TRBD2	.	TRBJ2-4	CSVGSSGSLVAKNIQYF	TGCAGCGTTGGGTCTAGCGGGAGTCTCGTAGCCAAAAACATTCAGTACTTC
TRBV9	TRBD2	.	TRBJ2-7	CASSEGAGVLPPYEQYF	TGTGCCAGCAGCGAGGGAGCGGGAGTACTTCCCCCCTACGAGCAGTACTTC
TRBV7-2	TRBD1	.	TRBJ1-2	CASSPNRGTDHPNGYTF	TGTGCCAGCAGCCCAAACCGGGGGACAGACCACCCCAATGGCTACACCTTC
TRBV2	TRBD1	once	TRBJ1-2	CASKGDSYGYTF	TGTGCCAGCAAGGGGGACAGCTATGGCTACACCTTC
TRBV7-2	TRBD1	.	TRBJ2-7	CASSLTGTEGSGRQYF	TGTGCCAGCAGCTTAACCGGGACAGAGGGGTCTGGCCGGCAGTACTTC
TRBV28	TRBD1	.	TRBJ1-4	CASSLPLRQGWGEKLFF	TGTGCCAGCAGTTTACCCCTCCGACAGGGCTGGGGTGAAAAACTGTTTTTT
TRBV4-3	TRBD1	.	TRBJ1-2	CASSQDIRGPGYTF	TGCGCCAGCAGCCAAGATATAAGGGGGCCTGGCTACACCTTC
TRBV6-5	.	.	TRBJ1-1	CASRPPGNRNTEAFF	TGTGCCAGCAGACCTCCGGGGAATAGGAACACTGAAGCTTTCTTT
TRBV19	TRBD2	once	TRBJ2-7	CASSIRTRSYEQYF	TGTGCCAGTAGTATCCGGACTAGGAGCTACGAGCAGTACTTC
TRBV19	.	.	TRBJ1-2	CASSWGLGLDNYGYTF	TGTGCCAGTAGTTGGGGTTTAGGACTCGATAACTATGGCTACACCTTC
TRBV5-1	.	once	TRBJ1-1	CASTTYTGDKAFF	TGCGCCAGCACAACTTATACAGGTGACAAAGCTTTCTTT
TRBV7-2	.	.	TRBJ1-5	CASSNRIYSNQPQHF	TGTGCCAGCAGCAACAGGATATATAGCAATCAGCCCCAGCATTTT
TRBV11-2	.	.	TRBJ2-7	CASSLVMAGVNSYEQYF	TGTGCCAGCAGCTTAGTCATGGCAGGGGTTAACTCCTACGAGCAGTACTTC
TRBV5-1	TRBD1	.	TRBJ2-7	CASSPGQGASYEQYF	TGCGCCAGCAGCCCCGGACAGGGGGCGTCCTACGAGCAGTACTTC
TRBV20-1	.	.	TRBJ2-5	CSASGGLFQETQYF	TGCAGTGCTAGTGGTGGACTATTCCAAGAGACCCAGTACTTC
TRBV5-6	.	.	TRBJ2-5	CASSLAGKTQYF	TGTGCCAGCAGCTTGGCAGGGAAGACCCAGTACTTC
TRBV11-2	.	once	TRBJ1-1	CASSLEAGEAFF	TGTGCCAGCAGCTTAGAGGCAGGCGAAGCTTTCTTT
TRBV10-3	.	.	TRBJ2-2	CAISESRSGSGELFF	TGTGCCATCAGTGAGTCCCGGAGTGGGTCCGGGGAGCTGTTTTTT
TRBV18	.	.	TRBJ2-1	CASSPRQNNEQFF	TGTGCCAGCTCACCAAGACAGAACAATGAGCAGTTCTTC
TRBV5-4	TRBD2	.	TRBJ2-1	CASSLLADFYNEQFF	TGTGCCAGCAGCCTTCTAGCGGATTTCTACAATGAGCAGTTCTTC
TRBV10-1	TRBD1	.	TRBJ2-7	CARQGARNYEQYF	TGCGCCAGACAGGGGGCAAGGAACTACGAGCAGTACTTC
TRBV28	.	.	TRBJ2-3	CASRQLADTQYF	TGTGCCAGCAGACAACTAGCTGATACGCAGTATTTT
TRBV29-1	.	.	TRBJ1-3	CSVGGGTGWSGNTIYF	TGCAGCGTTGGGGGGGGAACAGGTTGGAGTGGAAACACCATATATTTT
TRBV7-8	TRBD2	few	TRBJ2-7	CASSLEATSGRREQYF	TGTGCCAGCAGCTTAGAAGCGACTAGCGGGAGAAGAGAGCAGTACTTC
TRBV30	TRBD1	.	TRBJ1-4	CAWDRGASEKLFF	TGTGCCTGGGACAGGGGAGCGAGCGAAAAACTGTTTTTT
TRBV7-9	TRBD1	.	TRBJ2-2	CASSSWTGRTGELFF	TGTGCCAGCAGCTCCTGGACAGGGCGCACCGGGGAGCTGTTTTTT
TRBV19	TRBD2	.	TRBJ2-1	CASSMRLAGGPPYNEQFF	TGTGCCAGTAGTATGAGACTAGCGGGAGGGCCCCCCTACAATGAGCAGTTCTTC
TRBV5-6	.	.	TRBJ1-5	CASSLGIASNQPQHF	TGTGCCAGCAGCTTGGGTATAGCTAGCAATCAGCCCCAGCATTTT
TRBV24-1	TRBD2	few	TRBJ2-7	CATSDSKRENEQYF	TGTGCCACCAGTGATTCAAAGCGGGAGAACGAGCAGTACTTC
TRBV7-9	TRBD1	.	TRBJ1-5	CASSSTGKSRPQPQHF	TGTGCCAGCAGCTCGACAGGGAAGTCGCGTCCTCAGCCCCAGCATTTT
TRBV28	.	.	TRBJ2-1	CASISGDSYNEQFF	TGTGCCAGCATCTCGGGAGACTCCTACAATGAGCAGTTCTTC
TRBV6-6	TRBD1	.	TRBJ1-2	CASRHDRGYGYTF	TGTGCCAGCAGACATGACAGGGGGTATGGCTACACCTTC
TRBV4-1	.	few	TRBJ1-5	CASSQDSRNQPQHF	TGCGCCAGCAGCCAAGATAGCCGCAATCAGCCCCAGCATTTT
TRBV3-1/TRBV3-2	.	.	TRBJ2-7	CASSPEASSYEQYF	TGTGCCAGCAGCCCAGAGGCTAGCTCCTACGAGCAGTACTTC
TRBV6-5	TRBD2	.	TRBJ2-1	CASRETSGTRNEQFF	TGTGCCAGCAGAGAGACTAGCGGGACCAGGAATGAGCAGTTCTTC
TRBV7-9	.	.	TRBJ1-3	CASSLTGNSGNTIYF	TGTGCCAGCAGCTTAACAGGAAACTCTGGAAACACCATATATTTT
TRBV19	TRBD1	.	TRBJ2-5	CASSDDRGFQETQYF	TGTGCCAGTAGCGATGACAGGGGATTCCAAGAGACCCAGTACTTC
TRBV4-1	TRBD1	.	TRBJ2-4	CASSQETGDIQYF	TGCGCCAGCAGCCAAGAAACAGGGGACATTCAGTACTTC
TRBV12-3/TRBV12-4	.	once	TRBJ2-2	CASSFKAGGELFF	TGTGCCAGCAGTTTTAAGGCGGGCGGGGAGCTGTTTTTT
TRBV13	.	.	TRBJ2-7	CASSFSAHSASQQYF	TGTGCCAGCAGCTTTAGTGCGCACAGTGCCTCACAGCAGTACTTC
TRBV5-1	.	once	TRBJ2-4	CASSLEGRGDIQYF	TGCGCCAGCAGCTTGGAGGGCAGGGGTGACATTCAGTACTTC
TRBV7-2	.	.	TRBJ2-7	CASSLGRGSSYEQYF	TGTGCCAGCAGCTTAGGACGGGGGAGCTCCTACGAGCAGTACTTC
TRBV19	.	once	TRBJ1-2	CASRPRRENYGYTF	TGTGCCAGCAGACCCAGACGGGAAAACTATGGCTACACCTTC
TRBV29-1	.	once	TRBJ1-5	CSVGEVTNQPQHF	TGCAGCGTTGGGGAGGTGACCAATCAGCCCCAGCATTTT
TRBV28	TRBD1	.	TRBJ1-1	CASSFQTGGRIF	TGTGCCAGCAGTTTCCAAACAGGGGGTCGAATCTTT